The rows below give T cell receptor beta chains drawn from one sample of a study of cytomegalovirus exposure and HLA in healthy donors. Here immunoSEQ multiplex PCR was the method, and the copy in TCRdb shows in-frame clones only, minus some. This sample yields 170,000 or so clones, of which 65% to 85% are seen a single time; 2.5% to 3% belongs to the top ten. The sequencing sample was made of PBMCs. These TCRs come from a woman younger than 30 in good health and CMV-seropositive. The CDR3 runs from the conserved cysteine through the conserved F or W. Fields, in order: J gene, clone size, D gene, V gene, CDR3 DNA, CDR3 protein. A D gene is named only where the DNA matches it firmly. Size is stated for part of the rows, as once, few or many counts, or as a class when the clone is expanded.

J: TRBJ2-3; size: .; D: TRBD1; V: TRBV2; DNA: TGTGCCAGCAGTAGGGACAGGGCCCCAGATACGCAGTATTTT; CDR3: CASSRDRAPDTQYF
J: TRBJ2-7; size: .; D: .; V: TRBV5-4; DNA: TGTGCCAGCAGCTTTAGGACTACAGACGAGCAGTACTTC; CDR3: CASSFRTTDEQYF
J: TRBJ2-1; size: .; D: TRBD2; V: TRBV6-6; DNA: TGTGCCAGCAACAGCGGGGGCTCCTCCTACAATGAGCAGTTCTTC; CDR3: CASNSGGSSYNEQFF
J: TRBJ1-6; size: few; D: .; V: TRBV5-4; DNA: TGTGCCAGCAGCTTGAGGGGGTCAGGTAATTCACCCCTCCACTTT; CDR3: CASSLRGSGNSPLHF
J: TRBJ2-1; size: .; D: TRBD2; V: TRBV7-2; DNA: TGTGCCAGCAGCTCCCCGATGACTAGCGGGGGGTTTAACAATGAGCAGTTCTTC; CDR3: CASSSPMTSGGFNNEQFF
J: TRBJ2-1; size: .; D: .; V: TRBV27; DNA: TGTGCCAGCAGTTTATCCCCCGTAGCCAATGAGCAGTTCTTC; CDR3: CASSLSPVANEQFF
J: TRBJ2-7; size: .; D: .; V: TRBV7-9; DNA: TGTGCCAGCAGCTTATTAACAGCTGACGAGCAGTACTTC; CDR3: CASSLLTADEQYF
J: TRBJ1-2; size: .; D: .; V: TRBV9; DNA: TGTGCCAGCAGCACAGACCTGGGGCATGGCTACACCTTC; CDR3: CASSTDLGHGYTF
J: TRBJ2-2; size: .; D: .; V: TRBV27; DNA: TGTGCCAGCAGGGTCGGGGGAGCCACCGGGGAGCTGTTTTTT; CDR3: CASRVGGATGELFF
J: TRBJ1-4; size: .; D: .; V: TRBV27; DNA: TGTGCCAGCAGCCCAGGGACTTGGAATGAAAAACTGTTTTTT; CDR3: CASSPGTWNEKLFF
J: TRBJ2-1; size: .; D: .; V: TRBV5-1; DNA: TGCGCCAGCAAGTTTGCAGGTCCCCAGACCTACAATGAGCAGTTCTTC; CDR3: CASKFAGPQTYNEQFF
J: TRBJ1-2; size: .; D: .; V: TRBV6-5; DNA: TGTGCCAGCAGTTACGGGAATGGGGGGTATGGCTACACCTTC; CDR3: CASSYGNGGYGYTF
J: TRBJ2-3; size: .; D: TRBD2; V: TRBV7-9; DNA: TGTGCCAGCAGCTTAATTAGCGGGGGGGCTACAGATACGCAGTATTTT; CDR3: CASSLISGGATDTQYF
J: TRBJ2-1; size: .; D: TRBD2; V: TRBV19; DNA: TGTGCCAGTAGTATAGTCGGGGGGAAATACAATGAGCAGTTCTTC; CDR3: CASSIVGGKYNEQFF
J: TRBJ2-7; size: .; D: TRBD1; V: TRBV7-2; DNA: TGTGCCAGCAGCTTAGAACTACACAGGGGGACGAAGAACCTACAGTACTTC; CDR3: CASSLELHRGTKNLQYF
J: TRBJ2-5; size: many; D: TRBD2; V: TRBV6-1; DNA: TGTGCCAGCAGTGAACTAGCGGGGGGGCAAGAGACCCAGTACTTC; CDR3: CASSELAGGQETQYF
J: TRBJ2-3; size: .; D: .; V: TRBV5-4; DNA: TGTGCCAGCAGCGACACTAGCACAGATACGCAGTATTTT; CDR3: CASSDTSTDTQYF
J: TRBJ1-2; size: .; D: TRBD1; V: TRBV2; DNA: TGTGCCGGATCGAGTACAGGGGTTAACTATGGCTACACCTTC; CDR3: CAGSSTGVNYGYTF
J: TRBJ1-2; size: few; D: TRBD1; V: TRBV6-5; DNA: TGTGCCAGCAGAAAACGACAGGGCTATGGCTACACCTTC; CDR3: CASRKRQGYGYTF
J: TRBJ1-5; size: .; D: .; V: TRBV27; DNA: TGTGCCAGCAGCTCCAGGACCGGGAGGGATCAGCCCCAGCATTTT; CDR3: CASSSRTGRDQPQHF
J: TRBJ1-4; size: once; D: .; V: TRBV7-8; DNA: TGTGCCAGCAGCTTAGAAGTTTACAGGCTTAATGAAAAACTGTTTTTT; CDR3: CASSLEVYRLNEKLFF
J: TRBJ1-5; size: few; D: .; V: TRBV6-6; DNA: TGTGCCAGCCGACTCACTCGGGAGCCCCAGCATTTT; CDR3: CASRLTREPQHF
J: TRBJ2-7; size: .; D: TRBD2; V: TRBV25-1; DNA: TGTGCCAGCGGGGGGGGTGGCTACGAGCAGTACTTC; CDR3: CASGGGGYEQYF
J: TRBJ2-5; size: .; D: .; V: TRBV2; DNA: TGTGCCAGCAGTGAAATCCCCAGGGGTCAAGAGACCCAGTACTTC; CDR3: CASSEIPRGQETQYF
J: TRBJ2-2; size: once; D: .; V: TRBV5-1; DNA: TGCGCCAACAGCTTGGAGAGAAACACCGGGGAGCTGTTTTTT; CDR3: CANSLERNTGELFF
J: TRBJ1-1; size: .; D: .; V: TRBV2; DNA: TGTGCCAGCAGTGATGTTGCTTCGCCGGCGGCGACTGAAGCTTTCTTT; CDR3: CASSDVASPAATEAFF
J: TRBJ2-3; size: few; D: TRBD2; V: TRBV6-4; DNA: TGTGCCAGCAGTGGGACTAGCGGGGCAGATACGCAGTATTTT; CDR3: CASSGTSGADTQYF
J: TRBJ1-3; size: .; D: TRBD1; V: TRBV11-1; DNA: TGTGCCAGCAGCCGTGACAGGGCGGCGAACACCATATATTTT; CDR3: CASSRDRAANTIYF
J: TRBJ1-2; size: .; D: .; V: TRBV6-4; DNA: TGTGCCAGCAGAGACACCCAGGGGCCTAACTATGGCTACACCTTC; CDR3: CASRDTQGPNYGYTF
J: TRBJ2-6; size: .; D: .; V: TRBV5-1; DNA: TGCGCCAGCAGCTTGTGGGGCGGCCCTGGGGCCAACGTCCTGACTTTC; CDR3: CASSLWGGPGANVLTF
J: TRBJ1-3; size: .; D: .; V: TRBV5-1; DNA: TGCGCCAGCAGCTTCGGCGGCTTCTCTGGAAACACCATATATTTT; CDR3: CASSFGGFSGNTIYF
J: TRBJ2-7; size: .; D: TRBD1; V: TRBV4-1; DNA: TGCGCCAGCAGCCGAGACAGGGTCCGGCACGAGCAGTACTTC; CDR3: CASSRDRVRHEQYF
J: TRBJ2-1; size: .; D: TRBD1; V: TRBV19; DNA: TGTGCCAGTAGTATCCTGGGACAGGAGCAGTTCTTC; CDR3: CASSILGQEQFF
J: TRBJ1-2; size: .; D: TRBD1; V: TRBV4-2; DNA: TGTGCCAGCAGCCAAGATACCGGGACAGTGGATGGCTACACCTTC; CDR3: CASSQDTGTVDGYTF
J: TRBJ2-1; size: .; D: TRBD1; V: TRBV5-5; DNA: TGTGCCAGCAGCAATTCAGGGGGCCGCTCGAATGAGCAGTTCTTC; CDR3: CASSNSGGRSNEQFF
J: TRBJ2-2; size: .; D: TRBD1; V: TRBV5-4; DNA: TGTGCCAGCAGCTCGGTACAGGGGTGGCGGACCGGGGAGCTGTTTTTT; CDR3: CASSSVQGWRTGELFF
J: TRBJ2-1; size: .; D: TRBD2; V: TRBV9; DNA: TGTGCCAGCAGCACCCTCAGCGGGGCCTACAATGAGCAGTTCTTC; CDR3: CASSTLSGAYNEQFF
J: TRBJ2-1; size: .; D: TRBD2; V: TRBV11-3; DNA: TGTGCCAGCAGCCCCCATGGGCTAGCGGGGGGGCCGGGATCCTACAATGAGCAGTTCTTC; CDR3: CASSPHGLAGGPGSYNEQFF
J: TRBJ2-5; size: .; D: .; V: TRBV11-2; DNA: TGTGCCAGCAGCTTAGATCCCTATCTAGAGACCCAGTACTTC; CDR3: CASSLDPYLETQYF
J: TRBJ1-1; size: .; D: .; V: TRBV29-1; DNA: TGCAGCGCCCCGGGGGGAGGGGGTACTGAAGCTTTCTTT; CDR3: CSAPGGGGTEAFF
J: TRBJ1-2; size: .; D: .; V: TRBV6-5; DNA: TGTGCCAGCAGCCCGGGGACAAGCTACACCTTC; CDR3: CASSPGTSYTF
J: TRBJ1-1; size: .; D: .; V: TRBV7-2; DNA: TGTGCCAGCAGCTTAATAATTCGGGTTGGCACTGAAGCTTTCTTT; CDR3: CASSLIIRVGTEAFF